The rows below give T cell receptor beta chains drawn from one sample of a study of OX40 agonist ivuxolimab in advanced cancers. Here immunoSEQ multiplex PCR was the method, and the copy in TCRdb shows in-frame clones only, minus some. The sample holds approximately 160,000 clones, around 94% seen once. Sample: CD4+ or CD8+ T cells sorted from blood, taken in a trial of the OX40 agonist ivuxolimab. These receptors were collected from an adult with an advanced solid tumor such as melanoma, head and neck, liver or kidney cancer. Each CDR3 is given with its conserved first and last residue. A D gene is named only where the DNA matches it firmly.

CASSPWTGSGYTF | TRBD1 | TRBJ1-2 | TRBV7-2
CASSLMGRLNTEAFF | - | TRBJ1-1 | TRBV5-6
CASSTQGDTEAFF | TRBD1 | TRBJ1-1 | TRBV5-1
CASSRGESVAFF | - | TRBJ1-1 | TRBV6-5
CASSPLGRGMNTEAFF | TRBD1 | TRBJ1-1 | TRBV18
CASSPLPSGRGGEQFF | TRBD2 | TRBJ2-1 | TRBV11-1
CASSQEAGMGGYTF | - | TRBJ1-2 | TRBV4-3
CASSQGTESYNEQFF | - | TRBJ2-1 | TRBV4-2
CASKAGYTGANVLTF | - | TRBJ2-6 | TRBV19
CASSPLPVLAGGTQYF | TRBD2 | TRBJ2-5 | TRBV7-2
CASSSGPNTEAFF | - | TRBJ1-1 | TRBV5-4
CASSLASQGSPEAFF | - | TRBJ1-1 | TRBV28
CASSQNGLAGVETQYF | TRBD2 | TRBJ2-5 | TRBV4-2
CASSFLGAPGELFF | - | TRBJ2-2 | TRBV5-1
CASSLSGNPKHF | - | TRBJ1-5 | TRBV7-2
CASSQGVSYEQYF | - | TRBJ2-7 | TRBV4-1